The clone carrying this TCR beta chain has more than one count but fewer than ten. The target antigen is unknown. This record comes from a study of CD8+ T cells in alopecia areata. Study information: Percent of scalp involved defined treated patients' severity scores. Study-wide findings and caveats: Between patients, shared TCR sequences were less clear than in mice. This was possibly due in part to HLA diversity in the patient population. Clonality in lesional scalp, especially alopecia totalis/universalis, exceeded that of normal scalp.

This sample's treatment: oral pan-JAK inhibitor, 5-10 mg twice daily. RNA, once extracted, was reverse transcribed into cDNA for use as the sequencing template. Profiling relied on immunoSEQ multiplex PCR, and the TCRdb table lists in-frame clones only, not all of them. The data show about 270,000 clones, 60% seen once. The source is a human donor with alopecia areata. The source was CD4+ T cells sorted from blood, collected at week 52, from a patient treated with tofacitinib.

This CDR3 reads CASSQEWGTGNSPLHF. CDR3 nucleotides: TGCGCCAGCAGCCAAGAGTGGGGGACAGGGAATTCACCCCTCCACTTT. The chain carries TRBV4-3 and TRBJ1-6, with 9 bases lining up with TRBD1. J gave up 7 bases and V 0 bases, and 4 bases lay outside the gene matches. Germline values: CDR1 LGHNA, CDR2 YSLEER. This CDR3 spans 16 amino acids.